A selection of T cell receptor beta chains follows, all from one sample in a study of blood T cell repertoires in COVID-19. TCRdb keeps only in-frame clones here, not all; method: immunoSEQ multiplex PCR. The sample consists of about 240,000 clones, roughly 80% of them appearing once. Input material: peripheral blood. These receptors were obtained from a woman between 18 and 29 years old with acute or convalescent COVID-19. Each CDR3 is given with its conserved first and last residue. The D gene is left open where the match is weak. Where a row states a size, it is once, few, many or the class of an expanded clone; other rows omit it.

cdr3_aa: CASSPGQGTDTQYF
cdr3_nt: TGTGCCAGCAGCCCGGGACAGGGGACAGATACGCAGTATTTT
v_call: TRBV2
clone_size: .
j_call: TRBJ2-3
d_call: TRBD1

cdr3_aa: CASSDRQTNSNQPQHF
cdr3_nt: TGTGCCAGCAGTGACAGACAGACAAATAGCAATCAGCCCCAGCATTTT
v_call: TRBV27
clone_size: once
j_call: TRBJ1-5
d_call: .

cdr3_aa: CASSPRLAGTTDTQYF
cdr3_nt: TGTGCCAGCAGCCCTAGACTAGCGGGGACCACAGATACGCAGTATTTT
v_call: TRBV11-2
clone_size: .
j_call: TRBJ2-3
d_call: TRBD2

cdr3_aa: CASIREDPYEQYF
cdr3_nt: TGTGCCAGCATTAGGGAGGACCCCTACGAGCAGTACTTC
v_call: TRBV28
clone_size: .
j_call: TRBJ2-7
d_call: .

cdr3_aa: CASSVGYRGKAEGDNEQFF
cdr3_nt: TGTGCCAGCAGCGTAGGGTACAGGGGTAAGGCCGAGGGGGACAATGAGCAGTTCTTC
v_call: TRBV9
clone_size: .
j_call: TRBJ2-1
d_call: TRBD1

cdr3_aa: CASSVVPHGDTIYF
cdr3_nt: TGTGCCAGCAGCGTAGTGCCTCACGGGGACACCATATATTTT
v_call: TRBV9
clone_size: .
j_call: TRBJ1-3
d_call: .

cdr3_aa: CASSLNREAGGPREQFF
cdr3_nt: TGTGCCAGCTCACTCAACAGGGAAGCGGGGGGACCCCGGGAGCAGTTCTTC
v_call: TRBV18
clone_size: .
j_call: TRBJ2-1
d_call: TRBD2

cdr3_aa: CASSPSGAGTNYGYTF
cdr3_nt: TGCGCCAGCAGCCCTAGCGGAGCTGGAACTAACTATGGCTACACCTTC
v_call: TRBV4-3
clone_size: few
j_call: TRBJ1-2
d_call: .

cdr3_aa: CASSYGQGAETQYF
cdr3_nt: TGTGCCAGCAGCTACGGACAGGGAGCGGAGACCCAGTACTTC
v_call: TRBV7-2
clone_size: few
j_call: TRBJ2-5
d_call: TRBD1

cdr3_aa: CASRKLGTYNEQFF
cdr3_nt: TGTGCCAGCAGGAAACTAGGGACCTACAATGAGCAGTTCTTC
v_call: TRBV13
clone_size: few
j_call: TRBJ2-1
d_call: .

cdr3_aa: CSASRGAGASYEQYF
cdr3_nt: TGCAGTGCTAGTAGAGGGGCGGGAGCCTCCTACGAGCAGTACTTC
v_call: TRBV20-1
clone_size: .
j_call: TRBJ2-7
d_call: TRBD2

cdr3_aa: CASSYPTATYEQYF
cdr3_nt: TGTGCCAGCAGTTACCCGACAGCAACCTACGAGCAGTACTTC
v_call: TRBV6-2/TRBV6-3
clone_size: .
j_call: TRBJ2-7
d_call: .

cdr3_aa: CASSPRVGGAYEQYF
cdr3_nt: TGTGCCAGCAGCCCACGAGTCGGGGGGGCCTACGAGCAGTACTTC
v_call: TRBV7-2
clone_size: .
j_call: TRBJ2-7
d_call: TRBD2

cdr3_aa: CAWSHSGGLYEQYF
cdr3_nt: TGTGCCTGGAGCCACTCGGGGGGCCTCTACGAGCAGTACTTC
v_call: TRBV30
clone_size: .
j_call: TRBJ2-7
d_call: .

cdr3_aa: CASSHGLADGGTKNIQYF
cdr3_nt: TGTGCCAGCAGCCACGGACTAGCGGACGGCGGGACCAAAAACATTCAGTACTTC
v_call: TRBV3-1/TRBV3-2
clone_size: .
j_call: TRBJ2-4
d_call: TRBD2

cdr3_aa: CASSPGLGMHF
cdr3_nt: TGTGCCAGCAGTCCCGGACTAGGAATGCACTTC
v_call: TRBV27
clone_size: .
j_call: TRBJ2-7
d_call: TRBD2